The rows below give T cell receptor beta chains drawn from one sample of a study of blood T cell repertoires in COVID-19. The data were produced by immunoSEQ multiplex PCR, yet TCRdb's version contains in-frame clones alone and is incomplete. This sample has 280,000 or so clones, with 90% found just once. The source material was PBMCs or T cells enriched from blood (not recorded which). The receptors come from a woman aged 18-29 years with acute COVID-19. Both conserved end residues are part of each CDR3. Each record gives: D gene, J gene, clone size, CDR3 length, V gene, CDR3 DNA, CDR3 protein. A D gene is named only where the DNA matches it firmly. Only part of the rows carry a size: once, few, many, or a class if the clone is expanded.

d_gene: NA; j_gene: TRBJ1-3; abundance: NA; len: 14; v_gene: TRBV19; CDR3nt: TGTGCCAGTACCCAGAGGAGGGAAGGAAACACCATATATTTT; CDR3aa: CASTQRREGNTIYF
d_gene: TRBD2; j_gene: TRBJ2-3; abundance: NA; len: 15; v_gene: TRBV19; CDR3nt: TGTGCCAGTAGTAGGTCAGCGGGAGTCTCAGATACGCAGTATTTT; CDR3aa: CASSRSAGVSDTQYF
d_gene: TRBD2; j_gene: TRBJ2-1; abundance: NA; len: 15; v_gene: TRBV2; CDR3nt: TGTGCCAGCAGTACAGGACTAGTTTCCTACAATGAGCAGTTCTTC; CDR3aa: CASSTGLVSYNEQFF
d_gene: NA; j_gene: TRBJ1-1; abundance: NA; len: 13; v_gene: TRBV6-5; CDR3nt: TGTGCCAGCAGTTACGACTCGGGAACTGAAGCTTTCTTT; CDR3aa: CASSYDSGTEAFF
d_gene: TRBD1; j_gene: TRBJ1-1; abundance: once; len: 14; v_gene: TRBV10-3; CDR3nt: TGTGCCATCAGGGGACAGGGGGCGGACACTGAAGCTTTCTTT; CDR3aa: CAIRGQGADTEAFF
d_gene: TRBD1; j_gene: TRBJ2-1; abundance: NA; len: 16; v_gene: TRBV6-1; CDR3nt: TGTGCCAGCAGTGCACTCGACAGGGGGTTCTACAATGAGCAGTTCTTC; CDR3aa: CASSALDRGFYNEQFF
d_gene: TRBD2; j_gene: TRBJ2-7; abundance: NA; len: 15; v_gene: TRBV28; CDR3nt: TGTGCCAGCAGTCCGCGAAATCTAGCGGGAGGGCCCATGAACTTC; CDR3aa: CASSPRNLAGGPMNF
d_gene: NA; j_gene: TRBJ2-1; abundance: once; len: 15; v_gene: TRBV7-8; CDR3nt: TGTGCCAGCAGCAAGGGACTTACGTACTACAATGAGCAGTTCTTC; CDR3aa: CASSKGLTYYNEQFF
d_gene: NA; j_gene: TRBJ2-7; abundance: NA; len: 14; v_gene: TRBV5-1; CDR3nt: TGCGCCAGCAGCTTAAGGCACAGGAGTGATCAGCAGTACTTC; CDR3aa: CASSLRHRSDQQYF
d_gene: TRBD1; j_gene: TRBJ2-1; abundance: NA; len: 15; v_gene: TRBV25-1; CDR3nt: TGTGCCAGCAGTAACGACAGGGGGGCATACAATGAGCAGTTCTTC; CDR3aa: CASSNDRGAYNEQFF
d_gene: TRBD2; j_gene: TRBJ2-1; abundance: NA; len: 17; v_gene: TRBV10-1; CDR3nt: TGCGCCACTTTAGGACTAGCGGGGATCAGCTCCTACAATGAGCAGTTCTTC; CDR3aa: CATLGLAGISSYNEQFF
d_gene: NA; j_gene: TRBJ2-5; abundance: NA; len: 15; v_gene: TRBV15; CDR3nt: TGTGCCACCAGCAGAACCCGACCCGAAGGGGGGACCCAGTACTTC; CDR3aa: CATSRTRPEGGTQYF
d_gene: TRBD1; j_gene: TRBJ1-4; abundance: once; len: 15; v_gene: TRBV27; CDR3nt: TGTGCCAGCAGGTCCGGGACAGGGTATTCTGAAAAACTGTTTTTT; CDR3aa: CASRSGTGYSEKLFF
d_gene: NA; j_gene: TRBJ2-7; abundance: NA; len: 14; v_gene: TRBV4-1; CDR3nt: TGCGCCAGCAGCCCGAGCGCTTACTCCTACGAGCAGTACTTC; CDR3aa: CASSPSAYSYEQYF
d_gene: NA; j_gene: TRBJ1-2; abundance: NA; len: 15; v_gene: TRBV28; CDR3nt: TGTGCCAGCAGTACGACAGGCAGGAAGGGCTATGGCTACACCTTC; CDR3aa: CASSTTGRKGYGYTF
d_gene: NA; j_gene: TRBJ2-1; abundance: NA; len: 12; v_gene: TRBV20-1; CDR3nt: TGCAGTGCTAGTGTCTTTTACAATGAGCAGTTCTTC; CDR3aa: CSASVFYNEQFF
d_gene: NA; j_gene: TRBJ2-1; abundance: NA; len: 14; v_gene: TRBV9; CDR3nt: TGTGCCAGCAGCGTAGAGAACTCTCCCAATGAGCAGTTCTTC; CDR3aa: CASSVENSPNEQFF
d_gene: NA; j_gene: TRBJ1-1; abundance: NA; len: 17; v_gene: TRBV21-1; CDR3nt: TGTGCCAGCACGGAGGGAGCTTTGGTCACCATGAACACTGAAGCTTTCTTT; CDR3aa: CASTEGALVTMNTEAFF
d_gene: TRBD1; j_gene: TRBJ2-7; abundance: NA; len: 13; v_gene: TRBV19; CDR3nt: TGTGCCAGTGGGATGGGACAGGGAGGCGAGCAGTACTTC; CDR3aa: CASGMGQGGEQYF
d_gene: NA; j_gene: TRBJ2-1; abundance: NA; len: 15; v_gene: TRBV4-3; CDR3nt: TGCGCCAGCAGCCAAGGAAGTGGCCCCTACAATGAGCAGTTCTTC; CDR3aa: CASSQGSGPYNEQFF
d_gene: TRBD2; j_gene: TRBJ2-2; abundance: NA; len: 16; v_gene: TRBV7-8; CDR3nt: TGTGCCAGCAGCTTTTACGCGGGGGGAGACACCGGGGAGCTGTTTTTT; CDR3aa: CASSFYAGGDTGELFF
d_gene: TRBD1; j_gene: TRBJ2-1; abundance: once; len: 16; v_gene: TRBV15; CDR3nt: TGTGCCACCAGCAGGGGAACAGGGGGCGCCTACAATGAGCAGTTCTTC; CDR3aa: CATSRGTGGAYNEQFF
d_gene: TRBD2; j_gene: TRBJ2-1; abundance: once; len: 13; v_gene: TRBV30; CDR3nt: TGTGCCTGGAGTGTATCAGGACTAGCGGGAGGGTTCTTC; CDR3aa: CAWSVSGLAGGFF
d_gene: TRBD2; j_gene: TRBJ2-3; abundance: NA; len: 14; v_gene: TRBV29-1; CDR3nt: TGCAGCGTTCGAAGCAGACTAGCCGTTAATACGCAGTATTTT; CDR3aa: CSVRSRLAVNTQYF
d_gene: NA; j_gene: TRBJ1-2; abundance: NA; len: 12; v_gene: TRBV29-1; CDR3nt: TGCAGCGTGAGGGAGTCTAACTATGGCTACACCTTC; CDR3aa: CSVRESNYGYTF
d_gene: NA; j_gene: TRBJ1-1; abundance: once; len: 13; v_gene: TRBV2; CDR3nt: TGTGCCAGCAGTCGCATCCCGGACACTGAAGCTTTCTTT; CDR3aa: CASSRIPDTEAFF
d_gene: TRBD2; j_gene: TRBJ2-7; abundance: NA; len: 14; v_gene: TRBV7-2; CDR3nt: TGTGCCAGCAGCCTGACTAGCGGGATGGGCGAGCAGTACTTC; CDR3aa: CASSLTSGMGEQYF
d_gene: NA; j_gene: TRBJ1-1; abundance: NA; len: 14; v_gene: TRBV4-1; CDR3nt: TGCGCCAGCAGCCAAGTATGGGACAAAGAAGGAGCTTTCTTT; CDR3aa: CASSQVWDKEGAFF
d_gene: NA; j_gene: TRBJ2-7; abundance: NA; len: 14; v_gene: TRBV10-3; CDR3nt: TGTGCCATCAGTGCTGGAGCGGCGACCTACGAGCAGTACTTC; CDR3aa: CAISAGAATYEQYF
d_gene: NA; j_gene: TRBJ1-6; abundance: once; len: 15; v_gene: TRBV27; CDR3nt: TGTGCCAGCAGTTCAGGACAGAAAGCTAATTCACCCCTCCACTTT; CDR3aa: CASSSGQKANSPLHF
d_gene: NA; j_gene: TRBJ1-1; abundance: NA; len: 15; v_gene: TRBV3-1/TRBV3-2; CDR3nt: TGTGCCAGCAGCTCTAGGAACCATTACCAGATTGAAGCTTTCTTT; CDR3aa: CASSSRNHYQIEAFF
d_gene: NA; j_gene: TRBJ1-1; abundance: NA; len: 15; v_gene: TRBV28; CDR3nt: TGTGCCAGCAGTCGGGGGGGGGAGCAAAACACTGAAGCTTTCTTT; CDR3aa: CASSRGGEQNTEAFF